This is a list of T cell receptor beta chains from one sample in a study of CD8 T cells in Susac syndrome. TCRdb re-derived calls from the immunoSEQ multiplex PCR reads in MiXCR, one entry per CDR3 protein. The sample carries some 150,000 distinct CDR3 sequences, approximately 95% recorded once. Sequenced: CD8+ T cells from PBMCs. Every receptor here comes from a human donor in good health. Both conserved end residues are part of each CDR3. A D gene is named only where the DNA matches it firmly. A clone size is listed for some rows: how often the clone was seen (once, few, many), or a class if it is expanded.

size,D,V,J,CDR3,DNA
.,.,TRBV2,TRBJ2-1,CATEGPSGDEQFF,TGTGCCACAGAGGGTCCCTCAGGGGATGAGCAGTTCTTC
.,.,TRBV4-1,TRBJ1-5,CASSQIDNYNQPQHF,TGCGCCAGCAGCCAAATAGACAACTACAATCAGCCCCAGCATTTT
.,TRBD1,TRBV13,TRBJ1-2,CASSFGRGRRGYTF,TGTGCCAGCAGCTTTGGCAGGGGGCGAAGGGGCTACACCTTC
few,.,TRBV9,TRBJ2-1,CASSVEGGDEQFF,TGTGCCAGCAGCGTAGAGGGGGGAGATGAGCAGTTCTTC
.,.,TRBV11-1,TRBJ2-1,CASSLVVEQFF,TGTGCCAGCAGCTTAGTAGTTGAGCAGTTCTTC
.,TRBD2,TRBV5-6,TRBJ2-7,CATSPSGSYEQYF,TGTGCCACCTCACCTAGCGGGAGCTACGAGCAGTACTTC
.,.,TRBV11-2,TRBJ2-1,CASSLLQIYNEQFF,TGTGCCAGCAGCTTACTACAGATTTACAATGAGCAGTTCTTC
.,.,TRBV9,TRBJ2-4,CASSRGLAKNIQYF,TGTGCCAGCTCCCGGGGCCTAGCCAAAAACATTCAGTACTTC
.,.,TRBV30,TRBJ2-3,CAWSITRGDTQYF,TGTGCCTGGAGTATCACTCGTGGAGATACGCAGTATTTT
.,.,TRBV28,TRBJ1-1,CASLSFRDTSRLAPTEAFF,TGTGCCAGCCTCTCCTTCCGGGACACCAGCCGCCTAGCGCCCACTGAAGCTTTCTTT
.,.,TRBV9,TRBJ1-3,CASSVGPRSPGNTIYF,TGTGCCAGCAGCGTGGGCCCCAGGAGCCCTGGAAACACCATATATTTT
.,.,TRBV23-1,TRBJ2-7,CASSPLGDRDKYYEQYF,TGCGCCAGCAGTCCCCTGGGGGACCGGGACAAGTACTACGAGCAGTACTTC
.,.,TRBV29-1,TRBJ2-7,CSVEENNYEQYF,TGCAGCGTTGAAGAGAACAACTACGAGCAGTACTTC